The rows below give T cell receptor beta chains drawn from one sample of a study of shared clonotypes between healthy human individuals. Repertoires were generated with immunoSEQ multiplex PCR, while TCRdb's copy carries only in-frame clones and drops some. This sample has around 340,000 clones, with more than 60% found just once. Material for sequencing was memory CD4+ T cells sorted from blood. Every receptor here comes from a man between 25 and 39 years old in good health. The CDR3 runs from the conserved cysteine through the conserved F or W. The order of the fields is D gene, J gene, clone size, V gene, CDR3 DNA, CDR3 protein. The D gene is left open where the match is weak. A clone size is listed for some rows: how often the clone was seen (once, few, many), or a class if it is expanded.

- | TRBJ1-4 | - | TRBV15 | TGTGCCACCAGCAGGGGGCTCGCTGAAAAACTGTTTTTT | CATSRGLAEKLFF
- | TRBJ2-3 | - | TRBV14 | TGTGCCAGCAGCCAATTAAACACAGATACGCAGTATTTT | CASSQLNTDTQYF
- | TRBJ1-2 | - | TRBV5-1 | TGCGCCAGCAGCTTGTGGGTTAACTATGGCTACACCTTC | CASSLWVNYGYTF
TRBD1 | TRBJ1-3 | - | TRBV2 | TGTGCCAGCGTGACCAGGGGGCGCTCTGGAAACACCATATATTTT | CASVTRGRSGNTIYF
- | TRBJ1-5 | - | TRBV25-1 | TGTGCCAGCAGTGAGTCCGGGCTTCAGCCCCAGCATTTT | CASSESGLQPQHF
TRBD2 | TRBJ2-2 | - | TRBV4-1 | TGCGCCAGCAGCCAAGAATCTGCAGGGAGGGCCGGGGAGCTGTTTTTT | CASSQESAGRAGELFF
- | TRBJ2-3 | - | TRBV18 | TGTGCCAGCTCACTGATGACAGGTAGCACAGATACGCAGTATTTT | CASSLMTGSTDTQYF
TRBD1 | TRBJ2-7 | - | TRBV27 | TGTGCCAGCAGTTTGAGGGGGCTTGGAGAGCAGTACTTC | CASSLRGLGEQYF
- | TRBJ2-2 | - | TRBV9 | TGTGCCAGCAGCGAGTTGGCAGGGTTTCGCTCCGGGGAGCTGTTTTTT | CASSELAGFRSGELFF
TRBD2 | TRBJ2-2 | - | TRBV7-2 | TGTGCCAGCAGCCCCAGGCCCGGGACTAGAACGACCGGGGAGCTGTTTTTT | CASSPRPGTRTTGELFF
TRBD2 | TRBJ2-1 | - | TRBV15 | TGTGCCACCAGACCGACTAGCGGGAGTGCCTACAATGAGCAGTTCTTC | CATRPTSGSAYNEQFF
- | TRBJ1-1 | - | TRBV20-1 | TGCAGTCCATCAGCGGCTTTCTTT | CSPSAAFF
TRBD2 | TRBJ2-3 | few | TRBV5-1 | TGCGCCAGCAGCTTGGCCCTAGCGGGAGCAGATACGCAGTATTTT | CASSLALAGADTQYF
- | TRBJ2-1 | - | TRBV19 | TGTGCCAGTAGGAGACAGGGACTCGGATACAATGAGCAGTTCTTC | CASRRQGLGYNEQFF
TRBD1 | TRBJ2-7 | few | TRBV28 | TGTGCCAGCAGCCTACCGACAGGGACCTACGAGCAGTACTTC | CASSLPTGTYEQYF
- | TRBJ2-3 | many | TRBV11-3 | TGTGCCAGCAGCTTAGATCGACGGGGGGATACGCAGTATTTT | CASSLDRRGDTQYF
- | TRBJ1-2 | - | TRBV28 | TGTGCCAGCAGCCCCCGGGCTTTTAACATGGATTATGGCTACACCTTC | CASSPRAFNMDYGYTF
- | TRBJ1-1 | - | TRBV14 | TGTGCCAGCAGCCAAGTAAGAGAGACTGAAGCTTTCTTT | CASSQVRETEAFF
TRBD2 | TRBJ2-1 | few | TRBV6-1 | TGTGCCAGCAGTTGGACTAGCGCGGGTTACAATGAGCAGTTCTTC | CASSWTSAGYNEQFF
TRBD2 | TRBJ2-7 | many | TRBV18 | TGTGCCAGCTCGCGGGGGGCACTAACCTACGAGCAGTACTTC | CASSRGALTYEQYF
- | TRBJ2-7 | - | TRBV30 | TGTGCCTGGGCAGTTTCCCAATACGAGCAGTACTTC | CAWAVSQYEQYF
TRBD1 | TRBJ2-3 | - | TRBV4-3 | TGCGCCAGCAGCCATACGGTGGCAGGGGGCCCCACAGATACGCAGTATTTT | CASSHTVAGGPTDTQYF
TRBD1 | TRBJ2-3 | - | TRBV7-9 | TGTGCCAGCAGCCCTACAGGGGGCGAGGGAGATACGCAGTATTTT | CASSPTGGEGDTQYF
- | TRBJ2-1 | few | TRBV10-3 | TGTGCCATCAGTGACTCTGCCAGCTCCTACAATGAGCAGTTCTTC | CAISDSASSYNEQFF
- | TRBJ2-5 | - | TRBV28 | TGTGCCAGCAGTTTTGGGCATAACCAAGAGACCCAGTACTTC | CASSFGHNQETQYF
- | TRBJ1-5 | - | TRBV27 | TGTGCCAGCAAAAAGACAGGTGATAGCAATCAGCCCCAGCATTTT | CASKKTGDSNQPQHF
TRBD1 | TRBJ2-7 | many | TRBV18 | TGTGCCAGCTCACCGTGGGGACAGGGGAGTGGAAAGCAGTACTTC | CASSPWGQGSGKQYF
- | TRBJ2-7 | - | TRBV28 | TGTGCCAGCAGTTTCATCGGCGGTTGGAGCTACGAGCAGTACTTC | CASSFIGGWSYEQYF
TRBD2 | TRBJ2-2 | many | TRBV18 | TGTGCCAGCTCACCCCCCGGACTAGCGGTTAACACCGGGGAGCTGTTTTTT | CASSPPGLAVNTGELFF
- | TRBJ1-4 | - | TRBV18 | TGTGCCAGCTCTCCTGGGTACGAAAAACTGTTTTTT | CASSPGYEKLFF
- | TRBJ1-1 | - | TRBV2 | TGTGCCAGCAGTGATCCGAATACTGAAGCTTTCTTT | CASSDPNTEAFF
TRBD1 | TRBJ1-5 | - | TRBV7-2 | TGTGCCAGCAGCGTAAGACAGGGAAGTCAGCCCCAGCATTTT | CASSVRQGSQPQHF